This T cell receptor beta chain was recorded in a study of graft-versus-host responses after intestinal transplantation (dated by TCRdb to the early 2020s). Study-wide context: Recipients received multivisceral, liver-intestinal, or isolated intestinal transplants. A cohort of roughly 25 intestinal transplant recipients, including one retransplant, was enrolled, and 3 patients lacking pretransplant specimens were excluded. Alloreactive clones were identified by sequencing pre-transplant mixed lymphocyte reaction products and comparing them with unstimulated pre-transplant donor and recipient T cells. Every recipient was given anti-thymocyte globulin induction, then maintenance tacrolimus and steroids for approximately 3 years. Samples from a few later patients were sequenced in-house on an Illumina MiSeq with MiXCR processing rather than by the commercial service. Graft-versus-host and host-versus-graft alloreactive T cell clones were tracked in the graft, circulation and bone marrow after intestinal transplantation using bulk TCR-beta CDR3 sequencing. Donor T cell macrochimerism was defined as a peak of at least 4% donor T cells among recipient peripheral blood mononuclear cells.

The library was generated by the immunoSEQ multiplex PCR assay. High-throughput TCR-beta CDR3 sequencing of genomic DNA from most patients was performed by Adaptive Biotechnologies. In the paper's pipeline: TCR sequencing data were retrieved from Adaptive's ImmunoSEQ software for more than 15 patients, whereas three other patients were processed with MiXCR and VDJtools. CDR3 nucleotide sequences shared between donor and recipient were removed because the origin of such sequences could not be assigned. At least 2-fold expansion over unstimulated cells and a minimum CFSE-low frequency of 0.002% (template counts) or 0.001% (read counts) were required for clones to be classified as alloreactive. Clones were considered mappable if detected in sequenced pre-transplant spleen, lymph node, or MLR CFSE-low populations of the donor or recipient. The cumulative frequency of alloreactive clones was calculated as a percentage of all sequences, weighted by copy number. TCRdb obtained this table from immuneACCESS and retained in-frame rearrangements with V and J assigned. These tables miss some clones; where compared with another copy, unresolved V genes account for less than half of the shortfall, and the remainder is unexplained. V and J calls and clone size come straight from that table; D and trimming were deduced from the DNA. In this sample the table shows 45,000 to 55,000 clones, about 89% of which occur a single time. Of the sample, approximately 5.1% is held by the ten largest clones.

V loses 3 bases, J loses 0 bases, and the germline ends lie 15 bases apart. CDR1 MGHRA and CDR2 YSYEKL were looked up in the germline V gene. Including the terminal cysteine and phenylalanine, the CDR3 comprises 17 residues. Kept here is only the CDR3 DNA, which spans 51 bases and is read in frame from base 1. General findings and caveats noted by the study authors: GvH clones were detected in recipient bone marrow, and some appeared earlier in ileal mucosa or blood, consistent with an intestinal mucosal origin. Conclusions were limited by the relatively low number and heterogeneity of intestinal transplant patients. Early after transplant, peak levels of circulating GvH clones were found to be associated with declines in HvG clones. High GvH to HvG T cell clonal ratios were observed in the allografts of patients with donor T cell macrochimerism.

In the first month after transplant, blood samples were collected up to 4 times, and after that at least monthly when available. This clone was observed a single time. Its antigen is currently not known. No base quality values were provided; no much bigger clone lies one nucleotide off. This sample comprised PBMCs, obtained nearly 670 days after intestinal transplant. This receptor was taken from a human patient who received an intestinal transplant, so some T cells may come from the graft donor. This receptor chain uses TRBV4-1 and TRBJ1-3, with no D gene named confidently. Read as DNA, the sequence is TGCGCCAGCAGCCAGGCCCCCCAGTCCTTCTCTGGAAACACCATATATTTT. The translation is CASSQAPQSFSGNTIYF.